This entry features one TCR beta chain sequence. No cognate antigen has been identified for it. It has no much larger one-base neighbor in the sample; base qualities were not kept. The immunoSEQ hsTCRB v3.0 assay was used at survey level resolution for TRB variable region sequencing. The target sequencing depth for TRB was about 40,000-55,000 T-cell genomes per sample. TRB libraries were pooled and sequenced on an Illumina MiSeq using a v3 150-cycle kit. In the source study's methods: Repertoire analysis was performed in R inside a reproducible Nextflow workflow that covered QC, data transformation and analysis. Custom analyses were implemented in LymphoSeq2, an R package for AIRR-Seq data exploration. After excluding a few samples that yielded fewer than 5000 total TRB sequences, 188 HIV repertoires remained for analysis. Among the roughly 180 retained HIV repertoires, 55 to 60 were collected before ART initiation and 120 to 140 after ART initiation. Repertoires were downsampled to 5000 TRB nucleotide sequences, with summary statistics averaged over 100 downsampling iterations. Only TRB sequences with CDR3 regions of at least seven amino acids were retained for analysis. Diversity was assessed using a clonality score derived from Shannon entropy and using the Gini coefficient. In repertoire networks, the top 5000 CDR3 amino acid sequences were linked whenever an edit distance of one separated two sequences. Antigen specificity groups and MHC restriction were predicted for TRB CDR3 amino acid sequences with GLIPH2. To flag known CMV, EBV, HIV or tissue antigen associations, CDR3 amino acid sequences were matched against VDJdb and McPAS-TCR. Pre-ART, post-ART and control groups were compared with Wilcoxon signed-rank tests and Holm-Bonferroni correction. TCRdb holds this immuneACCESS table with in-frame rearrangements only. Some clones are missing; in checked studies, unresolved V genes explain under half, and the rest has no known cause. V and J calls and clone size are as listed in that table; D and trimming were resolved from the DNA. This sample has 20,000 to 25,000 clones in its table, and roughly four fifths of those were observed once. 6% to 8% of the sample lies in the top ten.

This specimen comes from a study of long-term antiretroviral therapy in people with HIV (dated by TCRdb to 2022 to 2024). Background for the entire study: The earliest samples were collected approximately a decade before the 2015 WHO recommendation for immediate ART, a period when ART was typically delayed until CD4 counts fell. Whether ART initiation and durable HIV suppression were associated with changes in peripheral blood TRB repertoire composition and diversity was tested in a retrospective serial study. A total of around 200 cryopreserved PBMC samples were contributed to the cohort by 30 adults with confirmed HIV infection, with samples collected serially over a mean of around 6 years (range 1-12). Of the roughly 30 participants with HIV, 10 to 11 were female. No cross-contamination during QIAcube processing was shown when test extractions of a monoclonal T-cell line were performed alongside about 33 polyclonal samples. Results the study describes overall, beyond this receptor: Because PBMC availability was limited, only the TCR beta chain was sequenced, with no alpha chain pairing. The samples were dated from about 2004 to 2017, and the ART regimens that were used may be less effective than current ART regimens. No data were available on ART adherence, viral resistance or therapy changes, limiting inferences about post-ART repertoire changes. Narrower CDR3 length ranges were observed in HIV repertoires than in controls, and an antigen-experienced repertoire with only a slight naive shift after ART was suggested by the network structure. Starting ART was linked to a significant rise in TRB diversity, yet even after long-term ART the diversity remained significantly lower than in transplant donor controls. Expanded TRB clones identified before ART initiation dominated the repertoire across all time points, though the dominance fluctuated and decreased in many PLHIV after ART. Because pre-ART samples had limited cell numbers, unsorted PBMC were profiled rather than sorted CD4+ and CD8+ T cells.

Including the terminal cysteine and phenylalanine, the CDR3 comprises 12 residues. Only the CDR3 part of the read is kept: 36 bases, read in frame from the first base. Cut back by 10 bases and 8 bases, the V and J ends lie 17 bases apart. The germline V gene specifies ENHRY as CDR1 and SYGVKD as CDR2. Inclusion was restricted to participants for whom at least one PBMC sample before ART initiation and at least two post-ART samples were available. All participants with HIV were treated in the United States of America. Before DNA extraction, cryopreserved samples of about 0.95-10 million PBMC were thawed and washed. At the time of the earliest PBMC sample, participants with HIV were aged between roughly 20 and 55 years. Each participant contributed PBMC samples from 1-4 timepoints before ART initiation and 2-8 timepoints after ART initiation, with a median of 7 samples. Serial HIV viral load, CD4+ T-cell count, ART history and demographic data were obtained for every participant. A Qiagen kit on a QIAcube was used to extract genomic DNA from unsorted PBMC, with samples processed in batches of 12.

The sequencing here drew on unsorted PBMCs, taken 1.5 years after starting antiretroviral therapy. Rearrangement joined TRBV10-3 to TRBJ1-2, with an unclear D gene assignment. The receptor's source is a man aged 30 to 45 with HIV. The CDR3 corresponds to CATEFGGRGYTF. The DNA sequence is TGTGCCACTGAATTCGGCGGTAGAGGCTACACCTTC.